Presented here are 18 T cell receptor beta chains from one specimen sequenced in a study of blood T cells in healthy people across ages. It was with a sample-barcoded 5' primer and a J-beta primer mix that a second PCR of about 6 to 12 cycles was run. TCRdb re-called the 5' RACE reads with MiXCR, one entry per CDR3 protein. The sample includes roughly 1,500,000 distinct CDR3 sequences, around 35% of them seen just once. The sample was blood. These receptors originate from a woman aged 25 to 39 in good health.

The chain uses TRBV6-2 or TRBV6-3 and TRBJ1-5; 7 bases are shared with TRBD1. Germline V gives CDR1 MNHEY, CDR2 SVGEGT. The CDR3 length is 14 residues. With 11 bases clipped from V and 0 bases from J, the junction kept 7 bases outside the gene matches. CDR3 loop: CALPGTDSNQPQHF. The CDR3 bases are TGTGCCCTGCCCGGGACAGATAGCAATCAGCCCCAGCATTTT.

This clonotype has a handful of counts. The chain combines TRBV20-1 with TRBJ1-1, with D perhaps TRBD1 (5 bases). The germline V and J ends were trimmed by 1 base and 5 bases, with 23 bases remaining between them. The CDR3 loop spans 17 amino acids. Per germline, CDR1 DFQATT and CDR2 SNEGSKA (reference sequence). CDR3 sequence: CSARGGGTQKIGTEAFF. The CDR3 region has the DNA TGCAGTGCTAGAGGGGGGGGGACCCAAAAGATTGGGACTGAAGCTTTCTTT.

This rearrangement joins TRBV30 to TRBJ2-3; D unresolved. CDR1 GTSNPN and CDR2 SVGIG come from the germline V gene (reference sequence). This CDR3 contains 14 residues. With 1 base removed from V and 1 base from J, the gap between germline ends came to 9 bases. Here the CDR3 reads CAWSARMGTDTQYF. CDR3 coding DNA: TGTGCCTGGAGTGCGCGTATGGGCACAGATACGCAGTATTTT.

In DNA, the CDR3 is TGTGCCAGCAGCCAAGTCGGGGCGGGGGGGCTAGGAAATGAGCAGTTCTTC. This codes for CASSQVGAGGLGNEQFF. This sequence joins TRBV3-1 and TRBJ2-1; the match to TRBD2 covers 9 bases. J gave up 7 bases and V 1 base, and 11 bases lay outside the gene matches. CDR1 and CDR2 (germline): LGHDT, YNNKEL (reference sequence). The CDR3 covers 17 residues.

This rearrangement joins TRBV2 to TRBJ2-7, with a possible D match to TRBD1 (6 bases). V was shortened by 8 bases and J by 0 bases, with 14 bases between the two germline ends. The CDR3 has 14 amino acids. Germline-derived CDR1 and CDR2 are SNHLY and FYNNEI. CDR3 in DNA: TGTGCCAGCCGAGACAGGCGCCCCTCCTACGAGCAGTACTTC. This encodes CASRDRRPSYEQYF.

This clonotype was found a few times. The chain has TRBV4-1 and TRBJ2-5, with TRBD2 matching over 7 bases. V lost 0 bases and J lost 7; bases outside the gene matches: 8. This CDR3 region has 15 residues. Germline values: CDR1 MGHRA, CDR2 YSYEKL. This CDR3 is CASSQDPTSEATQYF. The CDR3 coding sequence is TGCGCCAGCAGCCAAGACCCTACTAGCGAGGCGACCCAGTACTTC.

The CDR3, as DNA: TGCAGCGCCGGGGGACTAGCGAACTACGAGCAGTACTTC. Translated, it gives CSAGGLANYEQYF. The chain employs TRBV29-1 and TRBJ2-7, with 10 bases fitting TRBD2. CDR1 and CDR2 from the germline V gene are SQVTM and ANQGSEA. CDR3 length: 13 residues. Trimming removed 7 bases from V and 3 bases from J; junction bases left unmatched: 6.

The chain carries TRBV6-9 and TRBJ2-5, with D perhaps TRBD1 (6 bases). Germline CDR1 reads MNHGY; CDR2 reads SVAAGI. V lost 8 bases, J lost 2 bases, and 18 bases lay in between. This CDR3 spans 15 amino acids. The CDR3 here is CASPRRDRGQETQYF. In DNA, the CDR3 is TGTGCCAGCCCCAGAAGGGATAGGGGGCAAGAGACCCAGTACTTC.

The CDR3 sequence: CASSFLGTSGGAHNEQFF. The CDR3 DNA follows: TGTGCCAGCAGCTTCCTAGGGACTAGCGGGGGGGCGCACAATGAGCAGTTCTTC. The chain is built from TRBV5-6 and TRBJ2-1; 16 bases line up with TRBD2. CDR3 length: 18 residues. After removal of 2 bases from V and 5 bases from J, the junction contained 7 bases not matched to a gene. Germline lookup yields CDR1 SGHDT and CDR2 YYEEEE.

This chain uses TRBV12-3 or TRBV12-4 with TRBJ2-7; 14 bases map to TRBD2. The CDR3 totals 13 residues. V trimming: 6 bases; J trimming: 10 bases; junction bases outside the gene matches: 5. CDR3 protein: CASRVTSGRVQYF. Here the CDR3 DNA reads TGTGCCAGCAGGGTGACTAGCGGGAGGGTCCAGTACTTC.

J is TRBJ2-2 and V is TRBV20-1; 8 nucleotides agree with TRBD1. The V and J ends lost 7 bases and 3 bases, in that order; junction bases with no gene match: 7. Germline CDR1 is DFQATT and CDR2 is SNEGSKA (reference sequence). The CDR3 runs 14 residues. The CDR3 loop is CSVPDRGDTGELFF. Written as DNA, the CDR3 is TGCAGTGTACCCGACAGGGGCGACACCGGGGAGCTGTTTTTT.

This CDR3 is CASSLAGTMDEQYF. DNA of the CDR3: TGTGCCAGCAGCTTGGCCGGGACCATGGACGAGCAGTACTTC. This chain links TRBV5-4 with TRBJ2-7, with D tentatively TRBD1 or TRBD2 (5 bases each). The germline V and J ends were trimmed by 0 bases and 5 bases, with 12 bases remaining between them. CDR1 is SGHNT and CDR2 is YYREEE in the germline V gene (reference sequence). The CDR3 contains 14 residues.

A few counts support this clonotype. The junction departs from the called germline gene at one end, perhaps through a read error. The V and J genes are TRBV15 and TRBJ1-1; TRBD1 agrees at 8 bases. Germline V gene sequence: CDR1 LNHNV, CDR2 YYDKDF (reference sequence). The CDR3 sequence is 16 residues long. CDR3 DNA: TGTACCACCAGCAGAGATCACGGACAGGGAAGTCCTGAAGCTTTCTTT. Translation gives CTTSRDHGQGSPEAFF. Full variable domain (outside the CDR3, taken from reference TRBV15 and TRBJ1-1): DAMVIQNPRYQVTQFGKPVTLSCSQTLNHNVMYWYQQKSSQAPKLLFHYYDKDFNNEADTPDNFQSRRPNTSFCFLDIRSPGLGDTAMYLCTTSRDHGQGSPEAFFGQGTRLTVV.

This clonotype was observed a handful of times. This chain connects TRBV4-2 to TRBJ2-5; TRBD2 agrees at 7 bases. V was clipped by 2 bases and J by 5 bases; unmatched bases: 11. Germline CDR1 reads LGHNA; CDR2 reads YNFKEQ. This CDR3 spans 16 amino acids. CDR3 sequence (DNA): TGTGCCAGCAGCCAAAGTTCCGGGAGGTGGGGTGAGACCCAGTACTTC. It codes for CASSQSSGRWGETQYF.

This chain joins TRBV20-1 and TRBJ2-7; D is undetermined. Germline V gene data show CDR1 as DFQATT and CDR2 as SNEGSKA (reference sequence). Trimming left V 5 bases short and J 0 bases short, with 14 bases between. The CDR3 contains 14 residues. CDR3 sequence reads: CSAGRSGFSYEQYF. The CDR3 bases are TGCAGTGCTGGAAGGTCCGGCTTCTCCTACGAGCAGTACTTC.

The V and J genes are TRBV9 and TRBJ2-1; tentatively, D is TRBD1 or TRBD2 (5 bases each). V lost 4 bases, J lost 3 bases, and 17 bases lay in between. This CDR3 is 16 amino acids long. Germline loops: CDR1 SGDLS, CDR2 YYNGEE. The CDR3 region is CASSPRTGADYNEQFF. The DNA of the CDR3 is TGTGCCAGCAGCCCCCGAACCGGGGCAGACTACAATGAGCAGTTCTTC.

The rearrangement joins TRBV7-8 to TRBJ2-4; D is perhaps TRBD1 or TRBD2 (8 bases each). The CDR3 is 18 residues long. The germline V and J ends were trimmed by 5 bases and 0 bases, with 20 bases remaining between them. The germline V gene has CDR1 SGHVS and CDR2 FQNEAQ. CDR3 sequence reads: CASSQGAGGPLAKNIQYF. CDR3 coding DNA: TGTGCCAGCAGCCAGGGGGCGGGAGGCCCTCTAGCCAAAAACATTCAGTACTTC.

V gene TRBV28 combines with J gene TRBJ2-7, with D possibly called TRBD1 or TRBD2 (5 bases each). This CDR3 contains 15 residues. The germline V gene has CDR1 MDHEN and CDR2 SYDVKM. V was shortened by 4 bases and J by 3 bases, with 16 bases between the two germline ends. CDR3 residues: CASSWNRDPIYEQYF. The CDR3 DNA reads TGTGCCAGCAGTTGGAACCGGGACCCGATCTACGAGCAGTACTTC.